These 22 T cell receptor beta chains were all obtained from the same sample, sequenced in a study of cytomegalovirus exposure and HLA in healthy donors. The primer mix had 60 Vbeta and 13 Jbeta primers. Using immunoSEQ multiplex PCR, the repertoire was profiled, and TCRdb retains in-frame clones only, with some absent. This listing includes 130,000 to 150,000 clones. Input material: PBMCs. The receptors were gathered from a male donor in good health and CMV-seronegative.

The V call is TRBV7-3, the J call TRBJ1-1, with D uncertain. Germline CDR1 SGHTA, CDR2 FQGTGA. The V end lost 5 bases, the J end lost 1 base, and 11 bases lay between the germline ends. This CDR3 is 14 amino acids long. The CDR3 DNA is TGTGCCAGCAGCGCGGGTCCACAGAACACTGAAGCTTTCTTT. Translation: CASSAGPQNTEAFF.

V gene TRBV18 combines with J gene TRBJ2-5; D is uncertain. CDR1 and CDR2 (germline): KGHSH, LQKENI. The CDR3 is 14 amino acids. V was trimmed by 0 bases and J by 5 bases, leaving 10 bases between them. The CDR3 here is CASSPPSRTETQYF. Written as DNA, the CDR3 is TGTGCCAGCTCACCACCGTCCAGAACGGAGACCCAGTACTTC.

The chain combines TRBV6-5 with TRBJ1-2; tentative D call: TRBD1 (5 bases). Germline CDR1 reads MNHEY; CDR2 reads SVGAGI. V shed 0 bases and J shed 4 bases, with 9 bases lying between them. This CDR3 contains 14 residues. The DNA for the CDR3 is TGTGCCAGCAGTTACTCGGACACACCCTATGGCTACACCTTC. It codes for CASSYSDTPYGYTF.

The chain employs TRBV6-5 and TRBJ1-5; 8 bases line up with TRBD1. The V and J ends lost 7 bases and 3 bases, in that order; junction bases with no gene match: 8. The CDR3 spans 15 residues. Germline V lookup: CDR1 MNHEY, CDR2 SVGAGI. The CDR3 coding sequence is TGTGCCAGCAAGGGGTCAGGGGGCAACAATCAGCCCCAGCATTTT. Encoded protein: CASKGSGGNNQPQHF.

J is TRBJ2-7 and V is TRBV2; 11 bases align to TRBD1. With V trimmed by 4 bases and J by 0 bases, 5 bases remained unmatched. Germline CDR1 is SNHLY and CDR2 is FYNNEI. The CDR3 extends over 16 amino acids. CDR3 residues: CASSGGTGGGSYEQYF. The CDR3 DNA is TGTGCCAGCAGTGGGGGGACAGGGGGAGGCTCCTACGAGCAGTACTTC.

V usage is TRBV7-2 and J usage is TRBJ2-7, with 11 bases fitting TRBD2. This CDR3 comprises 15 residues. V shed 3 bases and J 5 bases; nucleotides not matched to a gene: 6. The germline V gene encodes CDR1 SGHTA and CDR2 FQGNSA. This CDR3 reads CASSFRTSGLNEQYF. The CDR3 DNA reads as TGTGCCAGCAGCTTTCGGACTAGCGGGTTGAACGAGCAGTACTTC.

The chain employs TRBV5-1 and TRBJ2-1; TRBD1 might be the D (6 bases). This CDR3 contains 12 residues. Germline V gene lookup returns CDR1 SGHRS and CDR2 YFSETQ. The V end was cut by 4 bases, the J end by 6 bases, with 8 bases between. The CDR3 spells CASSQQGNEQFF. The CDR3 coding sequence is TGCGCCAGCAGCCAACAGGGCAATGAGCAGTTCTTC.

The CDR3 DNA sequence: TGTGCCAGCAGTAGCTATTTAGACAGTAATCAGCCCCAGCATTTT. Translating it yields CASSSYLDSNQPQHF. The chain links TRBV2 to TRBJ1-5, with a tentative D call TRBD1 (5 bases). Germline loops: CDR1 SNHLY, CDR2 FYNNEI. The CDR3 has 15 amino acids. With 5 bases removed from V and 4 bases from J, the gap between germline ends came to 15 bases.

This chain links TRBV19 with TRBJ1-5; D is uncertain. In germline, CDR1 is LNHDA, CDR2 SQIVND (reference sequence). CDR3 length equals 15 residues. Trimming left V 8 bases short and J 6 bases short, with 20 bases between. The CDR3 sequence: CASSPEGRAGQPQHF. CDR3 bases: TGTGCCAGTTCCCCTGAGGGTAGGGCAGGTCAGCCCCAGCATTTT.

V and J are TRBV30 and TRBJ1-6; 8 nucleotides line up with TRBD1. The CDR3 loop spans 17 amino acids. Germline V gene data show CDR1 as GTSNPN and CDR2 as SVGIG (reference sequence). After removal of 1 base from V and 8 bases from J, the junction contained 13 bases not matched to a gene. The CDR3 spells CAWSGLTGALFYSPLHF. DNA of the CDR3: TGTGCCTGGAGTGGATTGACAGGGGCCCTTTTCTATTCACCCCTCCACTTT.

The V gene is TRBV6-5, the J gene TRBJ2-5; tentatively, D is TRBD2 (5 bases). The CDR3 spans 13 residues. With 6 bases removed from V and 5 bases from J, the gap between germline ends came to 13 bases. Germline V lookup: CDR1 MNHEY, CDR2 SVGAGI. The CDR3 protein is CASSPSRRETQYF. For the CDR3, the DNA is TGTGCCAGCAGCCCGAGCAGGAGGGAGACCCAGTACTTC.

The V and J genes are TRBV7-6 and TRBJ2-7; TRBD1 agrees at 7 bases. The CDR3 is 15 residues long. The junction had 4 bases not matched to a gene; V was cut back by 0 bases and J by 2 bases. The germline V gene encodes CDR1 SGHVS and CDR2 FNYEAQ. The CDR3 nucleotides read TGTGCCAGCAGCTTAGCCACAGGGGCGGCCTACGAGCAGTACTTC. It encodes CASSLATGAAYEQYF. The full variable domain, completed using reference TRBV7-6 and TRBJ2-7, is GAGVSQSPRYKVTKRGQDVALRCDPISGHVSLYWYRQALGQGPEFLTYFNYEAQQDKSGLPNDRFSAERPEGSISTLTIQRTEQRDSAMYRCASSLATGAAYEQYFGPGTRLTVT.

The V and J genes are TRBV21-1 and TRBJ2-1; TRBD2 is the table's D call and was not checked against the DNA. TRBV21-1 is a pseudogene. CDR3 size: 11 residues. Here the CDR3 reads CASSANNEQFF. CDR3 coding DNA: TGTGCCAGCAGCGCGAACAATGAGCAGTTCTTC.

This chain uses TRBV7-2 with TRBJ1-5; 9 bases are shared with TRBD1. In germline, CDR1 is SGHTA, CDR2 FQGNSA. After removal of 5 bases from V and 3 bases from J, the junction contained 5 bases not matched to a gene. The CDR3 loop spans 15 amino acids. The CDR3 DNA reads TGTGCCAGCAGCCCAGGACAGGGGAACAATCAGCCCCAGCATTTT. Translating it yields CASSPGQGNNQPQHF. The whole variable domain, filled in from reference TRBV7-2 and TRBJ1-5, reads GAGVSQSPSNKVTEKGKDVELRCDPISGHTALYWYRQSLGQGLEFLIYFQGNSAPDKSGLPSDRFSAERTGGSVSTLTIQRTQQEDSAVYLCASSPGQGNNQPQHFGDGTRLSIL.

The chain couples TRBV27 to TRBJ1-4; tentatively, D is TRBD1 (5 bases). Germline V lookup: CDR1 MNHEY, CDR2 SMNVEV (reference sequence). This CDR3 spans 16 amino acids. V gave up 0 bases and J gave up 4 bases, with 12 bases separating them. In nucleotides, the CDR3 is TGTGCCAGCAGTTTATCCCCTGACAGTGTTAATGAAAAACTGTTTTTT. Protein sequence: CASSLSPDSVNEKLFF.

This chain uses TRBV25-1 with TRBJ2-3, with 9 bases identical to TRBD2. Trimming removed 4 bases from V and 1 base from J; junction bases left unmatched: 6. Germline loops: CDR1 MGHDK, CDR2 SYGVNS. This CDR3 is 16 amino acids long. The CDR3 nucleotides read TGTGCCAGCAGTGTCCTAGCGGGGCGGGGCACAGATACGCAGTATTTT. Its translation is CASSVLAGRGTDTQYF.

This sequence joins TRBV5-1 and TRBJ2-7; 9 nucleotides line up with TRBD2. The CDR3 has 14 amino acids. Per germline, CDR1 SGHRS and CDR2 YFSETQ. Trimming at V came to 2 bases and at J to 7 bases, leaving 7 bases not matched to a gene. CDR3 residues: CASSLAGGVREQYF. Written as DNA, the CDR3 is TGCGCCAGCAGCTTAGCGGGAGGCGTTAGGGAGCAGTACTTC.

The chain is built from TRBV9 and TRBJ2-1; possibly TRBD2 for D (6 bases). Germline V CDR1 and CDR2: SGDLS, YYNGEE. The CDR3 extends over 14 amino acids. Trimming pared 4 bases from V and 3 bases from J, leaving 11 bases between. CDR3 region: CASSPGGGYNEQFF. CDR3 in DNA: TGTGCCAGCAGCCCCGGGGGTGGCTACAATGAGCAGTTCTTC.

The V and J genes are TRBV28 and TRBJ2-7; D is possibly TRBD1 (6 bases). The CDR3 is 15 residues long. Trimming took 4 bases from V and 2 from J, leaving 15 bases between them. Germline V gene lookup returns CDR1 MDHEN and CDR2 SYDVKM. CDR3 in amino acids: CASSSTGPHPYEQYF. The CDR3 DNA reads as TGTGCCAGCAGTTCAACAGGGCCACACCCCTACGAGCAGTACTTC.

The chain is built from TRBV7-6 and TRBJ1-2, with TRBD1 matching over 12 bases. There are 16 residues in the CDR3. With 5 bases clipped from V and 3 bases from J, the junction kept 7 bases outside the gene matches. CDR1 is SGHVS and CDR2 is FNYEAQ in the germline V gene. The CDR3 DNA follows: TGTGCCAGCAGCCCTCTCGGGACAGGGGGCTACTATGGCTACACCTTC. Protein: CASSPLGTGGYYGYTF.

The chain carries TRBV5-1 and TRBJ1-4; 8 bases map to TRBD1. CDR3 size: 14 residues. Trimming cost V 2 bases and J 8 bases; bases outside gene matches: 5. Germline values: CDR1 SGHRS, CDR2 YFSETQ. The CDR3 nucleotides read TGCGCCAGCAGCTTCGGGACAGGAGCCGAAAAACTGTTTTTT. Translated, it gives CASSFGTGAEKLFF. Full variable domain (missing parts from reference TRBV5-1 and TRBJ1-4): KAGVTQTPRYLIKTRGQQVTLSCSPISGHRSVSWYQQTPGQGLQFLFEYFSETQRNKGNFPGRFSGRQFSNSRSEMNVSTLELGDSALYLCASSFGTGAEKLFFGSGTQLSVL.

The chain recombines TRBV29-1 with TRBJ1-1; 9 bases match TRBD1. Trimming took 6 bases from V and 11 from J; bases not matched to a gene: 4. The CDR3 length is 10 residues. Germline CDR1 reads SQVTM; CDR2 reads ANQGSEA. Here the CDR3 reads CSVGQGFAFF. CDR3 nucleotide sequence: TGCAGCGTAGGACAGGGGTTCGCTTTCTTT.